This section outlines one T cell receptor (beta chain) sequence together with its context. Its specificity is not known. Despite likely unrecorded immune exposures, the donors were nominally healthy at the time of sampling. The data belong to a study of cytomegalovirus exposure and HLA in healthy donors. The CDR3 has 13 residues. CDR1 and CDR2 from the germline V gene are SGHAT and FQNNGV. V lost 4 bases to trimming and J lost 5 bases, with 9 bases between them. Study conclusions and caveats: HLA-A and HLA-B allele assignments for most subjects were reportedly predicted accurately using TCR beta sequences.

PCR used 60 Vbeta primers and 13 Jbeta primers. Per the study methods: In a later analysis, some 11 million of tens of millions of unique beta chains occurred in at least two donors. Assay: immunoSEQ multiplex PCR; the TCRdb copy retains only in-frame clones and omits some. V, J and clone size are taken as reported in that table, and D and trimming were inferred from the DNA itself. Seen here are about 130,000 clones, about 10% observed once, and the top ten hold roughly 7%. J is TRBJ1-5 and V is TRBV11-2, with D tentatively TRBD1 (5 bases). Material: PBMCs. This TCR came from a woman in her thirties or forties in good health and CMV-seropositive. CDR3 nucleotides: TGTGCCAGCAGCTCTCAAGGGGATCAGCCCCAGCATTTT. Translating it yields CASSSQGDQPQHF.